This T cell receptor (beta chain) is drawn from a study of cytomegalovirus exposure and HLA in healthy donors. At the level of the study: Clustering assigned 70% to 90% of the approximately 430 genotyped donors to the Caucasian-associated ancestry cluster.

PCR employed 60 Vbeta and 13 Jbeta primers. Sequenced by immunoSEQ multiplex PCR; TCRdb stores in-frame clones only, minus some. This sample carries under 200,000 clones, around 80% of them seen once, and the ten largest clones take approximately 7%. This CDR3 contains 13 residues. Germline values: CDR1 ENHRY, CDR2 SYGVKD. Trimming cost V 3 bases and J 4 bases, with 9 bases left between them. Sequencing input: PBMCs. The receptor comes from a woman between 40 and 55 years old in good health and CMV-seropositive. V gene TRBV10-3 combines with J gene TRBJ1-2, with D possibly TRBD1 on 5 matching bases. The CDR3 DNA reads TGTGCCATCAGTGATCAGGGAAGCTATGGCTACACCTTC. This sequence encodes CAISDQGSYGYTF.